This T cell receptor beta chain was sequenced during a study of T cells in Graves' hyperthyroidism and ophthalmopathy. Study-level findings and limits: For ophthalmopathy, model prediction preceded onset by a median about 6.2 months.

The patients, who ranged from 18 to 65 in age, presented with newly diagnosed hyperthyroidism lasting under 2 months. This CDR3 spans 12 amino acids. The V end was cut by 4 bases, the J end by 5 bases, with 10 bases between. The germline CDR1 and CDR2 sequences are DFQATT and SNEGSKA (reference sequence). At least ten counts were recorded for this clonotype. Its target is unknown. Researchers took RNA transcripts and amplified the TCR beta CDR3 regions from them. Initially, a first-round RT-PCR of the TCR CDR3 employed the HTBI primer set. MiXCR, run by TCRdb on the multiplex PCR reads, gives a single entry per CDR3 protein. The table shows approximately 330,000 distinct CDR3 sequences, with around 20% occurring only once.

The specimen was blood. This sequence joins TRBV20-1 and TRBJ2-3; no reliable D call. This TCR derives from a woman aged 45-65 years with Graves' hyperthyroidism. The CDR3 bases are TGCAGTGCTACCCTTGGCGTAGATACGCAGTATTTT. Translated, it gives CSATLGVDTQYF.